The TCR beta chain under discussion was sequenced for a study of OX40 agonist ivuxolimab in advanced cancers. Study context: Melanoma, hepatocellular carcinoma, head and neck or renal cell cancer occurred in dose-escalation patients.

Notes on this clone: What it binds is not known.

Whole-study findings and limits: Blood T cells, both CD4+ and CD8+, expanded clonally by week 6 at 0.1 to 3.0 mg/kg.

TCRdb keeps only in-frame clones here, not all; method: immunoSEQ multiplex PCR. The repertoire has roughly 70,000 clones, around 88% of them found once; the top ten carry under 3%. This receptor was identified in an adult with an advanced solid tumor such as melanoma, head and neck, liver or kidney cancer. This material consisted of CD4+ or CD8+ T cells sorted from blood, taken in a trial of the OX40 agonist ivuxolimab.

This chain's CDR3 is CASSLLAGNSYEQYF. The CDR3 DNA is TGTGCCAGCAGTTTACTCGCCGGGAATTCCTACGAGCAGTACTTC. This chain joins TRBV27 and TRBJ2-7; tentative D call: TRBD2 (5 bases). Germline values: CDR1 MNHEY, CDR2 SMNVEV (reference sequence). Deletions cut 2 bases from V and 1 base from J, with 12 bases between. The CDR3 covers 15 residues.